The 7 T cell receptor beta chains reported below all come from one sample, sequenced in a study of cytomegalovirus exposure and HLA in healthy donors. Assay used: immunoSEQ multiplex PCR; TCRdb lists only in-frame clones, some missing. Of 150,000 to 180,000 clones listed, 75% to 90% are singletons. The sequenced sample was PBMCs. The receptors come from a man aged 18 to 35 in good health and CMV-seropositive.

This chain joins TRBV5-1 and TRBJ2-2; 7 bases align to TRBD2. Unmatched junction bases numbered 8, after V lost 2 bases and J lost 4 bases. Per germline, CDR1 SGHRS and CDR2 YFSETQ. The CDR3 sequence is 16 residues long. This chain's CDR3 is CASSFSAGAGTGELFF. The DNA of the CDR3 is TGCGCCAGCAGCTTCTCGGCGGGAGCGGGCACCGGGGAGCTGTTTTTT. The full variable domain, in which reference TRBV5-1 and TRBJ2-2 provide the parts outside the CDR3, is KAGVTQTPRYLIKTRGQQVTLSCSPISGHRSVSWYQQTPGQGLQFLFEYFSETQRNKGNFPGRFSGRQFSNSRSEMNVSTLELGDSALYLCASSFSAGAGTGELFFGEGSRLTVL.

The chain employs TRBV27 and TRBJ2-1; 7 bases agree with TRBD1. Germline V gene data show CDR1 as MNHEY and CDR2 as SMNVEV (reference sequence). The CDR3 totals 15 residues. Trimming cost V 6 bases and J 2 bases; bases outside gene matches: 7. CDR3 coding DNA: TGTGCCAGCAGCAGGGACAGTGTAACCTACAATGAGCAGTTCTTC. Its protein product is CASSRDSVTYNEQFF.

The chain combines TRBV7-2 with TRBJ1-1; 7 bases fit TRBD1. Trimming cost V 5 bases and J 6 bases; bases outside gene matches: 6. Germline CDR1 SGHTA, CDR2 FQGNSA. The CDR3 spans 13 residues. The CDR3 protein is CASSEPTGAEAFF. The CDR3 DNA is TGTGCCAGCAGCGAACCCACAGGGGCTGAAGCTTTCTTT.

In its sample, this clone was seen a few times. The V call is TRBV5-4, the J call TRBJ2-5, with D maybe TRBD1 (7 bases). V gave up 0 bases and J gave up 5 bases, with 11 bases separating them. Germline CDR1 reads SGHNT; CDR2 reads YYREEE (reference sequence). CDR3 length equals 14 residues. The CDR3 protein is CASSLAQGRETQYF. The CDR3 region has the DNA TGTGCCAGCAGCTTGGCACAGGGGAGGGAGACCCAGTACTTC.

J is TRBJ2-3 and V is TRBV9, with 12 bases that match TRBD2. This CDR3 comprises 16 residues. Germline V lookup: CDR1 SGDLS, CDR2 YYNGEE. V shed 4 bases and J 2 bases; nucleotides not matched to a gene: 5. For the CDR3, the DNA is TGTGCCAGCAGCTCAGGACTAGCGGGAATCACAGATACGCAGTATTTT. The encoded protein is CASSSGLAGITDTQYF. The full variable domain, in which reference TRBV9 and TRBJ2-3 provide the parts outside the CDR3, is DSGVTQTPKHLITATGQRVTLRCSPRSGDLSVYWYQQSLDQGLQFLIQYYNGEERAKGNILERFSAQQFPDLHSELNLSSLELGDSALYFCASSSGLAGITDTQYFGPGTRLTVL.

The chain employs TRBV5-4 and TRBJ2-4; no definite D call. This CDR3 contains 15 residues. The V gene lost 0 bases and the J gene lost 0 bases, with 7 bases spanning the gap. The germline CDR1 and CDR2 sequences are SGHNT and YYREEE (reference sequence). The CDR3 loop is CASSLDHLAKNIQYF. Here the CDR3 DNA reads TGTGCCAGCAGCTTGGACCACTTAGCCAAAAACATTCAGTACTTC.

The rearrangement joins TRBV7-2 to TRBJ1-5, with 9 bases aligning to TRBD1. The V gene's germline CDR1 is SGHTA and CDR2 FQGNSA. The CDR3 extends over 15 amino acids. The V and J ends lost 7 bases and 8 bases, in that order; junction bases with no gene match: 12. CDR3 coding DNA: TGTGCCAGCACCATGACAGGGGGTTCGATCGAGCCCCAGCATTTT. Protein product: CASTMTGGSIEPQHF.